What follows are 17 T cell receptor beta chains derived from one specimen sequenced in a study of blood T cell repertoires in COVID-19. Clones were read by immunoSEQ multiplex PCR, and TCRdb kept only the in-frame ones, dropping some. The sample includes about 18,000 clones, around 88% seen only once; the top ten take approximately 5%. The sequencing sample was made of PBMCs or T cells enriched from blood (not recorded which). All receptors come from a woman in her 30s who had recovered from COVID-19.

V usage is TRBV2 and J usage is TRBJ2-5; a weak D match, TRBD2 (5 bases). V was trimmed by 7 bases and J by 1 base, leaving 10 bases between them. Germline V gene data show CDR1 as SNHLY and CDR2 as FYNNEI. This CDR3 is built from 13 residues. The CDR3 DNA is TGTGCCAGCAAAGGACTGGTCCAAGAGACCCAGTACTTC. This gives the protein CASKGLVQETQYF.

The V call is TRBV7-2, the J call TRBJ2-1, with 9 bases that match TRBD1. Germline CDR1 is SGHTA and CDR2 is FQGNSA. This CDR3 has 15 residues. With 5 bases clipped from V and 4 bases from J, the junction kept 6 bases outside the gene matches. As DNA, the CDR3 is TGTGCCAGCAGCCTAGGACAGGGGAATTACAATGAGCAGTTCTTC. This encodes CASSLGQGNYNEQFF.

This chain links TRBV5-6 with TRBJ2-3, with D possibly matching TRBD2 (5 bases). V shed 0 bases and J shed 3 bases, with 14 bases lying between them. CDR3 length: 16 residues. Germline V gene sequence: CDR1 SGHDT, CDR2 YYEEEE. For the CDR3, the DNA is TGTGCCAGCAGCTTGGGAGCTGTGGGGAGAACAGATACGCAGTATTTT. Its protein product is CASSLGAVGRTDTQYF.

V gene TRBV20-1 combines with J gene TRBJ1-2; D gene ambiguous. The CDR3 runs to 11 residues. The germline CDR1 and CDR2 sequences are DFQATT and SNEGSKA (reference sequence). The ends were cut back, 1 base at V and 5 bases at J, with 5 bases in the middle. The CDR3 DNA reads TGCAGTGCTAGAGGAGCGTATGGCTACACCTTC. Its translation is CSARGAYGYTF.

The V and J genes are TRBV19 and TRBJ1-2, with a tentative D call TRBD1 (5 bases). The CDR3 has 13 residues. Germline CDR1 reads LNHDA; CDR2 reads SQIVND (reference sequence). The V end was cut by 8 bases, the J end by 1 base, with 11 bases between. Here the CDR3 DNA reads TGTGCCAGTTTACAGGCCGGTAACTATGGCTACACCTTC. Translating gives CASLQAGNYGYTF.

This chain joins TRBV7-2 and TRBJ2-1; 10 positions match TRBD1. Germline V gene sequence: CDR1 SGHTA, CDR2 FQGNSA. Trimming cost V 5 bases and J 3 bases; bases outside gene matches: 4. The CDR3 loop spans 15 amino acids. CDR3 region: CASSRGQGIYNEQFF. DNA for the CDR3: TGTGCCAGCAGCCGGGGACAGGGGATCTACAATGAGCAGTTCTTC. Complete variable domain (other parts from reference TRBV7-2 and TRBJ2-1): GAGVSQSPSNKVTEKGKDVELRCDPISGHTALYWYRQSLGQGLEFLIYFQGNSAPDKSGLPSDRFSAERTGGSVSTLTIQRTQQEDSAVYLCASSRGQGIYNEQFFGPGTRLTVL.

The chain joins TRBV7-2 to TRBJ2-3; D is ambiguous. The V gene lost 5 bases and the J gene lost 2 bases, with 17 bases spanning the gap. From germline, CDR1 is SGHTA and CDR2 FQGNSA. This CDR3 is built from 16 residues. Here the CDR3 reads CASSETPVTYTDTQYF. As DNA, the CDR3 is TGTGCCAGCAGCGAAACCCCTGTCACATACACAGATACGCAGTATTTT.

For the CDR3, the DNA is TGTGCCAGCTCACCGCAGGGGAATCAGCCCCAGCATTTT. This codes for CASSPQGNQPQHF. This sequence joins TRBV18 and TRBJ1-5; possibly TRBD1 for D (6 bases). Trimming removed 3 bases at V and 4 bases at J, with 7 bases between. Germline loops: CDR1 KGHSH, CDR2 LQKENI. CDR3 length: 13 amino acids.

The V gene is TRBV5-4, the J gene TRBJ2-3, with no clear D. V gave up 4 bases and J gave up 6 bases, with 9 bases separating them. Per germline, CDR1 SGHNT and CDR2 YYREEE (reference sequence). CDR3 size: 12 residues. The CDR3 DNA sequence: TGTGCCAGCAGCATCACCGGGGATACGCAGTATTTT. This gives the protein CASSITGDTQYF.

The CDR3, as DNA: TGTGCCAGTAGTATCCGGGGTAGCGGGGAAGAGACCCAGTACTTC. It is translated as CASSIRGSGEETQYF. The V and J genes are TRBV19 and TRBJ2-5, with 8 positions matching TRBD2. The CDR3 covers 15 residues. V lost 3 bases to trimming and J lost 3 bases; unmatched junction nucleotides: 6. Per the germline V gene, CDR1 is LNHDA and CDR2 is SQIVND (reference sequence).

The chain recombines TRBV29-1 with TRBJ1-1, with TRBD1 matching 9 bases. V gave up 5 bases and J gave up 1 base; unmatched junction bases: 8. CDR1 is SQVTM and CDR2 is ANQGSEA in the germline V gene. The length of the CDR3 is 15 residues. The CDR3: CSVSGTGRGNTEAFF. Here the CDR3 DNA reads TGCAGCGTTTCCGGGACAGGGAGGGGGAACACTGAAGCTTTCTTT.

The chain employs TRBV6-5 and TRBJ2-3, with TRBD1 matching 7 bases. Germline CDR1 MNHEY, CDR2 SVGAGI. V was clipped by 2 bases and J by 3 bases; unmatched bases: 5. The length of the CDR3 is 15 residues. The CDR3 sequence is CASSYEGAVTDTQYF. In DNA, the CDR3 is TGTGCCAGCAGTTACGAGGGGGCAGTAACAGATACGCAGTATTTT.

The rearrangement links TRBV30 to TRBJ2-5; a weak D match, TRBD2 (6 bases). Germline lookup yields CDR1 GTSNPN and CDR2 SVGIG (reference sequence). V lost 0 bases to trimming and J lost 2 bases, with 10 bases between them. CDR3 length: 14 residues. CDR3 sequence reads: CAWSVDGGQETQYF. CDR3 nucleotide sequence: TGTGCCTGGAGTGTCGACGGGGGTCAAGAGACCCAGTACTTC.

The V call is TRBV19, the J call TRBJ1-1; TRBD1 agrees at 8 bases. The V segment lost 5 bases and the J segment 6 bases; nucleotides outside the gene matches: 2. This CDR3 has 12 amino acids. Germline lookup yields CDR1 LNHDA and CDR2 SQIVND (reference sequence). CDR3 region: CASSQGAPEAFF. As DNA, the CDR3 is TGTGCCAGTAGTCAGGGGGCCCCTGAAGCTTTCTTT.

The chain combines TRBV7-2 with TRBJ2-7; 8 positions agree with TRBD2. CDR3 size: 15 residues. The J segment lost 2 bases and the V segment lost 2 bases, leaving 5 bases of the junction unmatched. Per germline, CDR1 SGHTA and CDR2 FQGNSA. The CDR3 region is CASSLRGLATYEQYF. CDR3 bases: TGTGCCAGCAGCTTAAGAGGACTAGCTACCTACGAGCAGTACTTC.

The CDR3 sequence is CASSLVLSGGDNEQFF. The CDR3 nucleotides are TGTGCCAGCAGCTTAGTTCTTTCGGGCGGGGACAATGAGCAGTTCTTC. The chain links TRBV11-3 to TRBJ2-1; D may be TRBD2 (6 bases). Germline CDR1 and CDR2: SGHNT and YENEEA. Trimming took 1 base from V and 5 from J, leaving 15 bases between them. The CDR3 is 16 residues long.

The chain carries TRBV7-3 and TRBJ2-3; no firm D call. The CDR3 extends over 14 amino acids. The germline V gene encodes CDR1 SGHTA and CDR2 FQGTGA. V was pared by 0 bases and J by 0 bases, with 4 bases between. CDR3 coding DNA: TGTGCCAGCAGCTTAACGACTAGCACAGATACGCAGTATTTT. Amino acid sequence: CASSLTTSTDTQYF.